This TCR beta chain was observed in a study of blood T cell repertoires in COVID-19 (dated by TCRdb to the early 2020s). Study-wide context: Samples covering the acute and convalescent phases of COVID-19 were provided by collaborators in the United States, Italy and Spain. The material from the prospective study consisted of cDNA or gDNA derived from T cells, B-cell-depleted T cells, or PBMCs. Deeply sampled blood TCRbeta repertoires from subjects exposed to, actively infected with, or recovered from COVID-19 were included in the dataset. The repertoires were released in a freely available public database intended as a resource for research on the immune response to SARS-CoV-2. Samples were obtained from the ongoing ImmuneRACE study (first 160 participants) and from some 1,200 subjects provided by 6 global collaborators. Nearly every sample came with metadata listing a de-identified subject ID, COVID-19 status, age in years and sex. Where available, HLA class I and class II types were taken from metadata supplied by the sample provider and were not determined by assay-based typing. Study-wide findings and limitations: The quantity of clinical and demographic metadata differed by source and by participant and was supplied without curation.

TCRbeta CDR3 regions were amplified from genomic DNA by means of the immunoSEQ Assay, a bias-controlled multiplex PCR. Concerning the study's data processing: The number of nucleated cells in each sample was estimated from the amplification of reference gene primers within the assay. To quantify the absolute abundance of each unique TCRbeta CDR3 rearrangement, sequence reads were collapsed and filtered. For each sample, productive Simpson clonality was calculated by taking the square root of Simpson's diversity index across productive rearrangements. In its TCRdb copy, this immuneACCESS table keeps in-frame sequences only and misses some clones. Where compared with another copy, unresolved V genes explain less than half of these, and the others have no known cause. D and trimming come from the DNA, and the V and J calls and clone size come from that table. For this sample there are hundreds of thousands of clones; approximately 86% appear just once. About 12% of the sample rests with the top ten.

According to the germline V gene (reference sequence), CDR1 reads LNHNV and CDR2 reads YYDKDF. V loses 8 bases of germline sequence and J loses 2 bases, and the interval between the two ends is 15 bases. The CDR3, cysteine through phenylalanine, is 14 amino acids long. CDR3 DNA is the only sequence kept; it has 42 bases, read in frame from the first base. Concerning this clone: The clone's antigen remains unknown. Per-base quality was not reported, and no clone a single base away is much larger than it.

One collaborating source in Seattle enrolled patients while the patients were actively infected and followed the patients over time throughout the course of disease. Collaborating institutions collected whole blood in K2EDTA tubes following their own protocols. Collaborator samples were shipped for TCRbeta analysis as frozen whole blood, isolated PBMCs, or DNA extracted from either sample type. This receptor chain uses TRBV15 and TRBJ2-5, and possibly TRBD2, on 7 matching bases. The source material was peripheral blood. This TCR was sampled from a woman between 65 and 79 years old with COVID-19, enrolled during active disease. The DNA sequence is as follows: TGTGCCACCGCTTTAGGGAGGGGGCAAGAGACCCAGTACTTC. Its translation is CATALGRGQETQYF.